Listed here are 15 T cell receptor beta chains from one sample, sequenced in a study of Ad26.COV2.S vaccination and SARS-CoV-2 variants. Treatment reported: some 20 received Ad26.COV2.S at low or high dose, single or two shots; about 5 received placebo; per-sample allocation not given. Sampling took place 63 days after the first vaccine or placebo injection. Assay: immunoSEQ multiplex PCR; the TCRdb copy retains only in-frame clones and omits some. The table records around 420,000 clones, around 87% of them present only once. The material sequenced was peripheral blood, taken in a trial of Ad26.COV2.S vaccine versus placebo. The receptors shown here come from a person between 18 and 65 years old who received the Ad26.COV2.S COVID-19 vaccine or a placebo.

The V call is TRBV5-1, the J call TRBJ2-1; D tentatively fits TRBD1 or TRBD2 (5 bases each). The V gene's germline CDR1 is SGHRS and CDR2 YFSETQ. The CDR3 consists of 15 residues. V lost 2 bases and J 10 bases, leaving 19 bases between the germline ends. CDR3 region: CASSLTGPLLGEQFF. In DNA, the CDR3 is TGCGCCAGCAGCTTAACGGGACCCCTCTTGGGCGAGCAGTTCTTC.

V gene TRBV2 combines with J gene TRBJ1-5; possible D gene TRBD1, 5 bases. V lost 3 bases, J lost 7 bases, and 13 bases lay in between. The length of the CDR3 is 14 residues. Germline V gene data show CDR1 as SNHLY and CDR2 as FYNNEI. This CDR3 is CASSDGGERQPQHF. CDR3 nucleotides: TGTGCCAGCAGTGATGGGGGGGAGCGACAGCCCCAGCATTTT.

V gene TRBV12-3 or TRBV12-4 combines with J gene TRBJ2-7; weak D call: TRBD1 (5 bases). Trimming removed 7 bases at V and 3 bases at J, with 10 bases between. CDR3 length equals 12 residues. CDR3 amino acids: CASKRQHYEQYF. The CDR3 region has the DNA TGTGCCAGCAAGAGACAGCACTACGAGCAGTACTTC.

The V gene is TRBV7-2, the J gene TRBJ2-2; 9 nucleotides line up with TRBD1. Germline V CDR1 and CDR2: SGHTA, FQGNSA. With V trimmed by 5 bases and J by 4 bases, 5 bases remained unmatched. This CDR3 is built from 15 residues. The CDR3 DNA follows: TGTGCCAGCAGCCGGGACAGGGTTGCCACCGGGGAGCTGTTTTTT. This gives the protein CASSRDRVATGELFF.

The V call is TRBV7-2, the J call TRBJ2-1; 14 nucleotides agree with TRBD2. With 6 bases clipped from V and 5 bases from J, the junction kept 3 bases outside the gene matches. Germline-derived CDR1 and CDR2 are SGHTA and FQGNSA. CDR3 length: 15 amino acids. CDR3 in amino acids: CASRGTSGGHNEQFF. The CDR3 coding sequence is TGTGCCAGCAGGGGGACTAGCGGGGGCCACAATGAGCAGTTCTTC.

This chain links TRBV18 with TRBJ2-3; 7 bases align to TRBD1. Germline V CDR1 and CDR2: KGHSH, LQKENI. J gave up 4 bases and V 3 bases, and 4 bases lay outside the gene matches. The CDR3 loop spans 14 amino acids. The CDR3 here is CASSPLQGADTQYF. CDR3 DNA sequence: TGTGCCAGCTCACCCTTGCAGGGGGCAGATACGCAGTATTTT.

This clone showed up just a few times. V is TRBV5-1 and J is TRBJ2-7; the match to TRBD2 covers 9 bases. V was pared by 3 bases and J by 4 bases, with 8 bases of the junction left unmatched. Germline CDR1 reads SGHRS; CDR2 reads YFSETQ. CDR3 length: 15 residues. The CDR3 sequence: CASSWLAGQNYEQYF. CDR3 in DNA: TGCGCCAGCAGCTGGCTAGCGGGACAGAATTACGAGCAGTACTTC.

The V gene is TRBV3-1 (or the pseudogene TRBV3-2), the J gene TRBJ2-7, with D maybe TRBD1 (5 bases). This CDR3 has 12 amino acids. The V end was cut by 4 bases, the J end by 3 bases, with 7 bases between. Germline lookup yields CDR1 LGHDT and CDR2 YNNKEL (reference sequence). CDR3 DNA: TGTGCCAGCAGCCCCGGACACTACGAGCAGTACTTC. Protein sequence: CASSPGHYEQYF.

The chain recombines TRBV10-3 with TRBJ2-1; TRBD1 agrees at 8 bases. This CDR3 is 13 amino acids long. J gave up 8 bases and V 10 bases, and 10 bases lay outside the gene matches. The germline CDR1 and CDR2 sequences are ENHRY and SYGVKD. The CDR3 nucleotides read TGTGCCACCGGACAGGGTCAAGGTCATGAGCAGTTCTTC. Translated, it gives CATGQGQGHEQFF.

This clone was found once. The chain uses TRBV4-3 and TRBJ1-2, with TRBD1 matching over 8 bases. After removal of 1 base from V and 6 bases from J, the junction contained 10 bases not matched to a gene. CDR3 size: 16 residues. Germline CDR1 LGHNA, CDR2 YSLEER. The CDR3 coding sequence is TGCGCCAGCAGCCAAGCTCCGACCCAGGGGGCTCATGGCTACACCTTC. Translation gives CASSQAPTQGAHGYTF.

This clone was seen more than once but under ten times. V is TRBV19 and J is TRBJ1-5, with D possibly matching TRBD1 (6 bases). V was trimmed by 0 bases and J by 7 bases, leaving 13 bases between them. The CDR3 has 15 amino acids. In germline, CDR1 is LNHDA, CDR2 SQIVND (reference sequence). This CDR3 is CASSIDYTGIQPQHF. The CDR3 DNA reads as TGTGCCAGTAGTATAGATTATACAGGGATCCAGCCCCAGCATTTT.

The chain couples TRBV7-6 to TRBJ1-1, with D possibly being TRBD1 (5 bases). V lost 10 bases, J lost 3 bases, and 12 bases lay in between. Germline V gene sequence: CDR1 SGHVS, CDR2 FNYEAQ. The CDR3 consists of 12 residues. In nucleotides, the CDR3 is TGTGCCACCGGGACCTGGGACACTGAAGCTTTCTTT. Its protein product is CATGTWDTEAFF.

In DNA, the CDR3 is TGCGCCAGCAGCCCGACAGGCCACCCCTCCTACGAGCAGTACTTC. Its translation: CASSPTGHPSYEQYF. The V and J genes are TRBV5-1 and TRBJ2-7, with D tentatively TRBD1 (6 bases). From germline, CDR1 is SGHRS and CDR2 YFSETQ. V was pared by 4 bases and J by 0 bases, with 14 bases between. This CDR3 spans 15 amino acids. The complete variable domain, with remaining parts taken from reference TRBV5-1 and TRBJ2-7, reads KAGVTQTPRYLIKTRGQQVTLSCSPISGHRSVSWYQQTPGQGLQFLFEYFSETQRNKGNFPGRFSGRQFSNSRSEMNVSTLELGDSALYLCASSPTGHPSYEQYFGPGTRLTVT.

The J gene is TRBJ1-4, the V gene TRBV6-6; D remains unclear. V was pared by 0 bases and J by 5 bases, with 10 bases between. The germline V gene encodes CDR1 MNHNY and CDR2 SVGAGI (reference sequence). The CDR3 extends over 15 amino acids. CDR3 DNA: TGTGCCAGCAGTTACTCACAGAAGCTCAATGAAAAACTGTTTTTT. It codes for CASSYSQKLNEKLFF.

The chain recombines TRBV4-1 with TRBJ1-5; D is uncertain. The CDR3 is 15 amino acids. Germline CDR1 is MGHRA and CDR2 is YSYEKL. Trimming cost V 0 bases and J 2 bases, with 8 bases left between them. CDR3 nucleotides: TGCGCCAGCAGCCAAGAGGGGTGGGGCAATCAGCCCCAGCATTTT. It is translated as CASSQEGWGNQPQHF.